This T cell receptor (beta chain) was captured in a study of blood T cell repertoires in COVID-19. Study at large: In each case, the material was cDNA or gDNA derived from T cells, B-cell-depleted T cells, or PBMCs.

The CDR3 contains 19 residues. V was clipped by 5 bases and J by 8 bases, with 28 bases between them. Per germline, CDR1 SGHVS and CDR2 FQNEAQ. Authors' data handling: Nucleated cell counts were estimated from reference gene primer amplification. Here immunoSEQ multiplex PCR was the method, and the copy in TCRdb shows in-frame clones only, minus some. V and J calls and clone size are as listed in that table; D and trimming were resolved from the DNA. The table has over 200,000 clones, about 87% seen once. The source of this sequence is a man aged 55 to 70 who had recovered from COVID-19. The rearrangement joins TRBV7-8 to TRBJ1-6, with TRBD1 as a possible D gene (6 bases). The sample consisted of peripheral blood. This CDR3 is CASSIKGGGSRGVYSPLHF. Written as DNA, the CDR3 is TGTGCCAGCAGCATAAAAGGGGGTGGGTCTAGGGGCGTTTATTCACCCCTCCACTTT.